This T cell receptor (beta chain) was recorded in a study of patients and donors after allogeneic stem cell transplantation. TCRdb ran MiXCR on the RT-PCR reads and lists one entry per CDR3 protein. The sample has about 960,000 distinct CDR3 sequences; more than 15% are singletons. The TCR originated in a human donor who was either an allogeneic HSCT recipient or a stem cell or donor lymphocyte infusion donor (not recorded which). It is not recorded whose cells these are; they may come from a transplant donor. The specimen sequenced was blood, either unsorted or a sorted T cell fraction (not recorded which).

DNA for the CDR3: TGTGCCAGCAGGAGACAGTTCACTGAAGCTTTCTTT. This codes for CASRRQFTEAFF. The chain combines TRBV6-4 with TRBJ1-1, with D perhaps matching TRBD1 (5 bases). Germline V gene lookup returns CDR1 MRHNA and CDR2 SNTAGT. The V gene lost 6 bases and the J gene lost 4 bases, with 9 bases spanning the gap. CDR3 size: 12 residues.